This TCR beta chain was observed in a study of regulatory T cells in long-lasting Graves disease. Of note for this clonotype: As yet, its antigen is unknown.

General study results and limits: Possibly, too few samples lowered accuracy. Persistent Graves' patients had lower TCR diversity than newly diagnosed ones.

According to the study, TCR beta libraries were built with iRepertoire HTBI primers and CDR3-region Arm-PCR. TCRdb recomputed calls from the multiplex PCR reads with MiXCR, one row per CDR3 protein. The sample yields under 450,000 distinct CDR3 sequences, less than 30% seen once. The time point was: persistent/refractory GD, antithyroid drugs over 5 years with positive TRAb. Making the TCR library involved RNA that had been extracted from PBMCs. One endocrinology department in Xi'an, China, was where patients came from. Germline CDR1 reads SGHTA; CDR2 reads FQGTGA. The CDR3 runs to 17 residues. The V and J ends lost 1 base and 3 bases, in that order; junction bases with no gene match: 8.

This receptor was taken from a woman aged 40 to 50 with Graves disease. This sequence joins TRBV7-3 and TRBJ2-1; 8 bases agree with TRBD2. Here the sequenced sample was peripheral blood mononuclear cells (PBMCs), taken when the disease was refractory, from a patient treated with antithyroid drugs. The CDR3 DNA is TGTGCCAGCAGCTTAATAAGTTTCGCGGGGGGCTACAATGAGCAGTTCTTC. Translated: CASSLISFAGGYNEQFF. The full variable domain, with the rest looked up from reference TRBV7-3 and TRBJ2-1, is GAGVSQTPSNKVTEKGKYVELRCDPISGHTALYWYRQSLGQGPEFLIYFQGTGAADDSGLPNDRFFAVRPEGSVSTLKIQRTERGDSAVYLCASSLISFAGGYNEQFFGPGTRLTVL.